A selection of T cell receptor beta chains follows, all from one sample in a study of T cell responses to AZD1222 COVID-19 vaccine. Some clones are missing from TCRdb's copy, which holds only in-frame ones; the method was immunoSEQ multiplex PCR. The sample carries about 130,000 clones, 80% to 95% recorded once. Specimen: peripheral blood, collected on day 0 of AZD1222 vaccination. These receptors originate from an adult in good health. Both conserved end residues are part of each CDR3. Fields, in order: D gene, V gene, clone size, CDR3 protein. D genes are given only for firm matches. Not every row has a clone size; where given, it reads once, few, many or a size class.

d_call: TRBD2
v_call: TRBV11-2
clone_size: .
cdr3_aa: CASSPRTSGGDEQFF

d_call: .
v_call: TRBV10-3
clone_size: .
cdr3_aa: CAISDVPYEQYF

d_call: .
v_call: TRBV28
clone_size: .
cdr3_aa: CASSFPSREPYGYTF

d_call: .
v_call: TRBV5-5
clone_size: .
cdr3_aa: CASSFGTLSSYEQYF

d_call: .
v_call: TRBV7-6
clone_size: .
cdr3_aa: CASSLGGHYGYTF

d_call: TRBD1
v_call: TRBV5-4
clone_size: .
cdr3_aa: CASRPTGERTDTQYF

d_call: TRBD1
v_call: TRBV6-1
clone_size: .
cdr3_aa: CASSEAGDRVNSEQYF

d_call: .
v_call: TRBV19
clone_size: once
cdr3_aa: CASSRGGQETQYF

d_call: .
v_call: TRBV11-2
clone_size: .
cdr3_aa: CASSFPGHSGDTQYF

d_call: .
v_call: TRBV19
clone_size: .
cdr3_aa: CASSIPGEAEAFF

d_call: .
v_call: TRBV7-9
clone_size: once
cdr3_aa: CASSLDGYQHEQYF

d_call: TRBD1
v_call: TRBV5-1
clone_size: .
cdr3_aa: CASNGGTGSWDTEAFF

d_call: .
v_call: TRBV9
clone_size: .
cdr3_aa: CASSATGSGNTIYF

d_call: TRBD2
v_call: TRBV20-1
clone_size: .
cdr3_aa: CSLAGRYEQYF

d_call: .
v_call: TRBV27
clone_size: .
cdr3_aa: CASSLGSGSSYNSPLHF

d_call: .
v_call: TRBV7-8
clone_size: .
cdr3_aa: CASSLGQANTGELFF

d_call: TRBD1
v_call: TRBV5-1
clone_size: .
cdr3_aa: CASSVGQGPNEQFF

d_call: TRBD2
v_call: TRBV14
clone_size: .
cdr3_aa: CASSRLAGGKTQYF

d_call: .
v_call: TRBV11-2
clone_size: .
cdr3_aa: CASSLERTAGYEQYF

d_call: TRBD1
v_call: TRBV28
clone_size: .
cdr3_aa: CASTPLRGQGAAGYTF

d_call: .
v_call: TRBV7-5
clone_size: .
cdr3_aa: CARSLKGWGSIQYF

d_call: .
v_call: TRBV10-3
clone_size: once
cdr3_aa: CAISPAGTYNTGELFF

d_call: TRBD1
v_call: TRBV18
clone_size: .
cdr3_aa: CASSETQGSTEAFF

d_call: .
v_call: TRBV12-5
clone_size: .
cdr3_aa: CASVPPGTYEQYF

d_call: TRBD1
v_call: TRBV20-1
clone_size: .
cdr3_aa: CSASDWGQAREQYF

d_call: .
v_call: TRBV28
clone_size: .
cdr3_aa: CASRPGNYNSPLHF

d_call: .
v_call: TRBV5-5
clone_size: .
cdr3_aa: CASSPSGGDGQPQHF

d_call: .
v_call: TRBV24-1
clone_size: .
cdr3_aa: CATSAPDSLYNEQFF

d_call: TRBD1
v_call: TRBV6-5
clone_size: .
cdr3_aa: CATSQGQSYEQYF

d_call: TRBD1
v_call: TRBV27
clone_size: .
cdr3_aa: CASTNPGQGAHEQYF

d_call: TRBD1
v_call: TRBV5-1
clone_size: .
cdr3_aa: CASRNTLGQGTAEAFF

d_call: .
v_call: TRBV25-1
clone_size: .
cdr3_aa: CASKGVVGKDGYTF

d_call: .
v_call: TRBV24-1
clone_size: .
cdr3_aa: CATSDGYGYTF

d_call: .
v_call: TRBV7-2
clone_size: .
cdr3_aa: CASSLTGWGYTF

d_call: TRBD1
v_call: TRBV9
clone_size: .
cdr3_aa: CASSGRTGGHSGANVLTF

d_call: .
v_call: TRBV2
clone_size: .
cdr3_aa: CASSEEWTVEKLFF

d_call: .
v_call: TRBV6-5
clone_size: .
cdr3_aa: CASSYGFGTEAFF

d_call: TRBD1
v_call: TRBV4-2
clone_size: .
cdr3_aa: CASSQDPQGDTEAFF

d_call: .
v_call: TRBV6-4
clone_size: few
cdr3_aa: CASSDSTQGGRDTQYF

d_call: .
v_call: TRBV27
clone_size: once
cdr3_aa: CASSLAVTAYEQYF

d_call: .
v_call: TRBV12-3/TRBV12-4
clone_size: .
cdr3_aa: CASSPDRSTEAFF